This T cell receptor beta chain was sequenced for a study of technical replicates of blood from a few donors. This clone came up a few times. TCRdb's table, derived via immunoSEQ multiplex PCR, lists solely in-frame clones and lacks some. The data hold fewer than 85,000 clones, with around 94% observed a single time. Looked up from germline, CDR1 is SEHNR and CDR2 is FQNEAQ (reference sequence). Trimming left V 4 bases short and J 12 bases short, with 12 bases between. The CDR3 runs 11 residues. The sequence was collected from a human donor in good health. The sequenced sample was T cells isolated from PBMCs. This chain links TRBV7-9 with TRBJ1-2; D call uncertain. The CDR3 sequence is CASSSYLENTF. Written as DNA, the CDR3 is TGTGCCAGCAGCTCATATTTAGAGAACACCTTC.